The clone carrying this TCR beta chain was counted many times. Its antigen is currently unknown. The record originates from a study of breast tumors, draining lymph nodes, adjacent tissues. V gave up 5 bases and J gave up 0 bases, with 23 bases separating them. CDR3 length: 19 residues. From germline, CDR1 is MNHEY and CDR2 SVGAGI. Breast cancer patients provided tissue from their axillary draining lymph nodes. TCRdb reprocessed the multiplex PCR reads via MiXCR and lists one record per CDR3 protein. The table includes under 110,000 distinct CDR3 sequences, about 30% detected once. Points from the study as a whole: The data were judged consistent with most tumor T cells coming from lymph node and expanding in tumor.

Sequencing was performed on axillary lymph node tissue. The chain is built from TRBV6-5 and TRBJ2-1; no firm D call. The sequence came from a female donor with breast cancer. Some clones in this sample may be carry-over from other donors' samples. The CDR3 loop is CASSQRSRADVSSYNEQFF. Written as DNA, the CDR3 is TGTGCCAGCAGTCAGAGGTCTAGGGCGGACGTCAGCTCCTACAATGAGCAGTTCTTC.